Listed below are T cell receptor beta chains from one sample, sequenced in a study of blood T cells in healthy people across ages. TCRdb reprocessed the 5' RACE reads with MiXCR, giving one entry per CDR3 protein. The profile covers more than 700,000 distinct CDR3 sequences, with 53% appearing a single time and approximately 41% taken by the ten largest. The specimen was blood. Receptor source: a man older than 75 in good health. CDR3s include the opening cysteine and the closing phenylalanine or tryptophan. The D gene is left open where the match is weak. A row's size may be missing; if present it is once, few, many or a size class.

j_call	d_call	clone_size	v_call	cdr3_aa	cdr3_nt
TRBJ2-1	NA	NA	TRBV6-2/TRBV6-3	CASSYSPRSYNEQFF	TGTGCCAGCAGTTACTCCCCCCGCTCCTACAATGAGCAGTTCTTC
TRBJ2-6	TRBD1	once	TRBV7-2	CARSLVGRQGAVGANVLTF	TGTGCCCGCAGCTTAGTGGGGCGACAGGGGGCGGTTGGGGCCAACGTCCTGACTTTC
TRBJ1-2	TRBD1	NA	TRBV30	CACIKGASYGYTF	TGTGCCTGTATCAAGGGGGCTAGCTATGGCTACACCTTC
TRBJ2-5	TRBD2	NA	TRBV5-1	CASSINSGQETQYF	TGCGCCAGCAGCATAAATAGCGGGCAAGAGACCCAGTACTTC
TRBJ2-1	NA	NA	TRBV9	CASSVTRGSYNEQFF	TGTGCCAGCAGCGTAACCCGGGGGTCCTACAATGAGCAGTTCTTC
TRBJ2-5	NA	few	TRBV29-1	CSVTLGYNEQYF	TGCAGCGTTACTCTGGGGTACAATGAGCAGTACTTC
TRBJ2-7	TRBD1	NA	TRBV2	CAILRRDRGLEQYF	TGTGCCATCCTCCGCCGGGACAGGGGGCTTGAGCAGTACTTC
TRBJ1-2	NA	once	TRBV20-1	CSASLSGDTF	TGCAGTGCTAGCCTCAGCGGAGACACCTTC
TRBJ2-7	NA	NA	TRBV5-4	CASSRGDRPYEQYF	TGTGCCAGCAGCCGAGGCGACAGACCCTACGAGCAGTACTTC
TRBJ2-7	NA	NA	TRBV7-2	CASANYEQYF	TGTGCCAGCGCAAACTACGAGCAGTACTTC
TRBJ1-1	NA	NA	TRBV20-1	CSAIGGPGTEAFF	TGCAGTGCTATTGGGGGGCCGGGCACTGAAGCTTTCTTT
TRBJ2-4	NA	once	TRBV21-1	CASSKGPRQRANIQYF	TGTGCCAGCAGCAAAGGACCGCGCCAGAGGGCGAACATTCAGTACTTC
TRBJ1-2	NA	NA	TRBV7-2	CASSLAIGVPNYGYTF	TGTGCCAGCAGCTTAGCGATAGGGGTACCTAACTATGGCTACACCTTC
TRBJ1-5	NA	NA	TRBV12-3/TRBV12-4	CASSFGDRGNQPQHF	TGTGCCAGCAGTTTCGGGGATAGGGGCAATCAGCCCCAGCATTTT
TRBJ1-5	NA	few	TRBV12-3/TRBV12-4	CASSLEGRSNQPQHF	TGTGCCAGCAGTTTAGAGGGGAGGAGCAATCAGCCCCAGCATTTT
TRBJ2-2	TRBD2	NA	TRBV24-1	CATSDPYSGMRGGELFF	TGTGCCACCAGTGATCCTTACAGCGGGATGAGAGGCGGGGAGCTGTTTTTT
TRBJ1-1	NA	NA	TRBV12-3/TRBV12-4	CASRGQFDTEAFF	TGTGCCAGCAGAGGACAGTTTGACACTGAAGCTTTCTTT
TRBJ2-1	NA	NA	TRBV28	CASSLQGTRNNEQFF	TGTGCCAGCAGTTTACAGGGAACCCGTAACAATGAGCAGTTCTTC
TRBJ2-1	TRBD1	NA	TRBV10-3	CAITTGTGYNEQFF	TGTGCCATCACCACCGGGACAGGCTACAATGAGCAGTTCTTC
TRBJ1-4	NA	once	TRBV2	CASSEGVGYNEKLFF	TGTGCCAGCAGTGAAGGGGTAGGGTATAATGAAAAACTGTTTTTT
TRBJ2-1	TRBD2	NA	TRBV7-9	CASSPSRGGRWDEQFF	TGTGCCAGCAGCCCTTCAAGAGGCGGGAGGTGGGATGAGCAGTTCTTC
TRBJ2-7	NA	NA	TRBV25-1	CASRKDYEQYF	TGTGCCAGCCGGAAGGACTACGAGCAGTACTTC
TRBJ2-1	NA	few	TRBV13	CASSFTGSFYNEQFF	TGTGCCAGCAGCTTTACCGGGAGCTTCTACAATGAGCAGTTCTTC
TRBJ2-7	NA	NA	TRBV9	CASSVRVGGTYNEQYF	TGTGCCAGCAGCGTACGGGTAGGCGGGACCTACAATGAGCAGTACTTC
TRBJ1-4	TRBD1	NA	TRBV28	CASSPGTAFGEKLFF	TGTGCCAGCAGTCCCGGGACAGCGTTTGGTGAAAAACTGTTTTTT
TRBJ1-2	NA	NA	TRBV3-1	CASSQEKGQNGYTF	TGTGCCAGCAGCCAAGAAAAAGGACAGAATGGCTACACCTTC
TRBJ1-2	TRBD1	NA	TRBV3-1	CASSHVGAGGSGYTF	TGTGCCAGCAGTCATGTCGGTGCAGGGGGTTCTGGCTACACCTTC